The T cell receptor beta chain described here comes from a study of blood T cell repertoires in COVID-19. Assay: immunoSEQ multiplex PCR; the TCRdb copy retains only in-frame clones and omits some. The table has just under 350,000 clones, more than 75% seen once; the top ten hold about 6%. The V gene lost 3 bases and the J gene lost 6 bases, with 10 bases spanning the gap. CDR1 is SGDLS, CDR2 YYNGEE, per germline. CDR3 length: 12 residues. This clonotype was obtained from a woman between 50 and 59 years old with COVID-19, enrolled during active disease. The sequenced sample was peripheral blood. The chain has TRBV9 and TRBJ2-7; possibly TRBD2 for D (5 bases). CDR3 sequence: CASSADEGEQYF. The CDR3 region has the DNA TGTGCCAGCAGCGCCGACGAGGGCGAGCAGTACTTC.